Each of the 22 T cell receptor beta chains below was sequenced from the same sample in a study of blood T cell repertoires in COVID-19. Produced via immunoSEQ multiplex PCR; TCRdb's table is partial and in-frame only. The sample yields approximately 230,000 clones, 86% seen once. The sample was peripheral blood. These receptors all come from a man aged 30-40 years who had recovered from COVID-19.

The chain links TRBV6-1 to TRBJ2-3; 14 bases align to TRBD2. CDR1 MNHNS and CDR2 SASEGT come from the germline V gene. J gave up 4 bases and V 1 base, and 1 base lay outside the gene matches. The CDR3 contains 16 residues. The chain's CDR3 is CASSEGLAGGSDTQYF. DNA for the CDR3: TGTGCCAGCAGTGAAGGACTAGCGGGGGGGTCAGATACGCAGTATTTT.

The CDR3 spells CASSLTRRLATYNEQFF. As DNA, the CDR3 is TGTGCCAGCAGCTTAACGAGGCGTCTGGCCACGTACAATGAGCAGTTCTTC. The gene calls are TRBV13 and TRBJ2-1; D gene ambiguous. V was pared by 2 bases and J by 4 bases, with 18 bases between. Germline CDR1 is PRHDT and CDR2 is FYEKMQ (reference sequence). The CDR3 has 17 amino acids.

This chain uses TRBV24-1 with TRBJ2-7, with D uncertain. Germline values: CDR1 KGHDR, CDR2 SFDVKD. The CDR3 has 13 residues. V was pared by 3 bases and J by 0 bases, with 5 bases between. CDR3: CATSDGPSYEQYF. In nucleotides, the CDR3 is TGTGCCACCAGTGATGGGCCCTCCTACGAGCAGTACTTC.

V is TRBV5-1 and J is TRBJ2-5; a weak D match, TRBD1 (7 bases). V shed 3 bases and J shed 4 bases, with 13 bases lying between them. The CDR3 covers 14 residues. Germline V lookup: CDR1 SGHRS, CDR2 YFSETQ. The CDR3: CASSWAQGGETQYF. Written as DNA, the CDR3 is TGCGCCAGCAGCTGGGCGCAGGGGGGAGAGACCCAGTACTTC.

This chain connects TRBV5-1 to TRBJ2-1, with TRBD2 matching 9 bases. CDR3 length equals 19 residues. Looked up from germline, CDR1 is SGHRS and CDR2 is YFSETQ. The trim removed 3 bases at V and 0 bases at J, leaving 13 bases unmatched. CDR3 in amino acids: CASSWGRGGLLTSYNEQFF. The CDR3 DNA reads TGCGCCAGCAGCTGGGGGCGGGGGGGACTACTAACCTCCTACAATGAGCAGTTCTTC.

The chain is built from TRBV6-5 and TRBJ2-7, with TRBD2 identical over 8 bases. After removal of 6 bases from V and 2 bases from J, the junction contained 6 bases not matched to a gene. The CDR3 sequence is 14 residues long. Germline V CDR1 and CDR2: MNHEY, SVGAGI. The DNA of the CDR3 is TGTGCCAGCAGGACGAGCGGGGGACCCTACGAGCAGTACTTC. This codes for CASRTSGGPYEQYF.

This chain connects TRBV21-1 to TRBJ2-2; the D call in the table, TRBD2, was not verified against the DNA. TRBV21-1 is noted as a pseudogene. The CDR3 runs 19 residues. The CDR3 region is CASSKNLFRRRSRESELFF. Here the CDR3 DNA reads TGTGCCAGCAGCAAAAATTTGTTTAGGAGACGGAGCCGTGAGAGTGAGCTGTTTTTT.

The chain is built from TRBV11-2 and TRBJ1-2, with 7 bases that match TRBD1. J gave up 4 bases and V 4 bases, and 6 bases lay outside the gene matches. The germline V gene has CDR1 SGHAT and CDR2 FQNNGV. The CDR3 consists of 14 residues. Here the CDR3 reads CASSSLGQAYGYTF. CDR3 DNA sequence: TGTGCCAGCAGCTCCCTAGGACAGGCCTATGGCTACACCTTC.

The rearrangement joins TRBV29-1 to TRBJ2-1; a possible D gene is TRBD1 (6 bases). This CDR3 contains 13 residues. Germline lookup yields CDR1 SQVTM and CDR2 ANQGSEA. The V end was cut by 3 bases, the J end by 4 bases, with 10 bases between. This CDR3 reads CSVELGGYNEQFF. For the CDR3, the DNA is TGCAGCGTTGAGTTAGGGGGTTACAATGAGCAGTTCTTC.

The chain recombines TRBV7-9 with TRBJ2-2; the D is unclear. V dropped 1 base and J dropped 0 bases, with 12 bases sitting between them. The germline V gene has CDR1 SEHNR and CDR2 FQNEAQ (reference sequence). The CDR3 covers 17 residues. CDR3 coding DNA: TGTGCCAGCAGCTTAGTCTACCCTTTCGCGAACACCGGGGAGCTGTTTTTT. Its protein product is CASSLVYPFANTGELFF. The whole variable domain, remainder taken from reference TRBV7-9 and TRBJ2-2, is DTGVSQNPRHKITKRGQNVTFRCDPISEHNRLYWYRQTLGQGPEFLTYFQNEAQLEKSRLLSDRFSAERPKGSFSTLEIQRTEQGDSAMYLCASSLVYPFANTGELFFGEGSRLTVL.

The chain carries TRBV25-1 and TRBJ1-2; D is uncertain. From germline, CDR1 is MGHDK and CDR2 SYGVNS. There are 13 residues in the CDR3. The germline V and J ends were trimmed by 4 bases and 6 bases, with 12 bases remaining between them. The CDR3 region is CASSVGGKNGYTF. The CDR3 DNA follows: TGTGCCAGCAGTGTAGGAGGTAAAAATGGCTACACCTTC.

V is TRBV7-6 and J is TRBJ2-5; D perhaps matches TRBD1 (5 bases). The CDR3 sequence is 13 residues long. Looked up from germline, CDR1 is SGHVS and CDR2 is FNYEAQ. Trimming shortened V by 1 base and J by 2 bases, and 5 bases separated the two germline ends. CDR3: CASSLGQQETQYF. The CDR3, as DNA: TGTGCCAGCAGCTTAGGACAGCAAGAGACCCAGTACTTC.

The rearrangement uses TRBV14 and TRBJ2-7; maybe TRBD1 (6 bases). This CDR3 has 13 amino acids. Trimming removed 1 base from V and 6 bases from J, with 10 bases in between. The V gene's germline CDR1 is SGHDN and CDR2 FVKESK. CDR3 in amino acids: CASSQVHRAEQYF. CDR3 sequence (DNA): TGTGCCAGCAGCCAAGTACACAGGGCCGAGCAGTACTTC.

The chain combines TRBV12-3 or TRBV12-4 with TRBJ1-4; D is ambiguous. The CDR3 has 12 amino acids. Deletions cut 6 bases from V and 8 bases from J, with 10 bases between. The CDR3 DNA sequence: TGTGCCAGCAGCCCTCAGTGGGAAAAACTGTTTTTT. This translates into CASSPQWEKLFF.

The chain joins TRBV19 to TRBJ1-2; 8 positions match TRBD1. V shed 5 bases and J 8 bases; nucleotides not matched to a gene: 10. Germline lookup yields CDR1 LNHDA and CDR2 SQIVND (reference sequence). This CDR3 spans 14 amino acids. The CDR3 DNA follows: TGTGCCAGTAGTCAAGACAGGGGTGTCGGCGGCTACACCTTC. It is translated as CASSQDRGVGGYTF.

The chain links TRBV2 to TRBJ2-4, with a weak D call TRBD2 (6 bases). Germline CDR1 reads SNHLY; CDR2 reads FYNNEI. CDR3 length equals 18 residues. The V end was cut by 1 base, the J end by 3 bases, with 19 bases between. As DNA, the CDR3 is TGTGCCAGCAGTGAAGGGGGGAGGATGGGCCTATTCAAAAACATTCAGTACTTC. This codes for CASSEGGRMGLFKNIQYF.

V and J are TRBV11-2 and TRBJ1-2; the D gene is possibly TRBD1 (5 bases). Germline lookup yields CDR1 SGHAT and CDR2 FQNNGV. Trimming left V 2 bases short and J 5 bases short, with 15 bases between. The CDR3 extends over 15 amino acids. The CDR3 coding sequence is TGTGCCAGCAGCTTACGGGGGGGACTACGGTATGGCTACACCTTC. It is translated as CASSLRGGLRYGYTF.

This sequence joins TRBV7-8 and TRBJ1-5; D perhaps matches TRBD1 (6 bases). The CDR3 extends over 13 amino acids. The V gene's germline CDR1 is SGHVS and CDR2 FQNEAQ. Trimming left V 6 bases short and J 8 bases short, with 14 bases between. The CDR3, as DNA: TGTGCCAGCAGTACAGGGATAACGGAGCCCCAGCATTTT. It codes for CASSTGITEPQHF.

The rearrangement uses TRBV3-1 (or the pseudogene TRBV3-2) and TRBJ1-2, with D tentatively TRBD1 (6 bases). Trimming took off 4 bases at V and 6 bases at J, with 18 bases between the two ends. In germline, CDR1 is LGHDT, CDR2 YNNKEL (reference sequence). The CDR3 covers 15 residues. For the CDR3, the DNA is TGTGCCAGCAGCCGCCAGATTACAGGGATGGATGGCTACACCTTC. The encoded protein is CASSRQITGMDGYTF.

CDR3 region: CASSYWGQVYEQYF. CDR3 DNA sequence: TGTGCCAGCAGTTACTGGGGACAGGTCTACGAGCAGTACTTC. V and J are TRBV6-5 and TRBJ2-7; the match to TRBD1 covers 8 bases. The CDR3 has 14 amino acids. Germline-derived CDR1 and CDR2 are MNHEY and SVGAGI. V shed 1 base, J shed 3 bases, and the junction held 2 bases outside the gene matches.

The gene calls are TRBV10-2 and TRBJ2-5, with 8 bases aligning to TRBD1. The V segment lost 6 bases and the J segment 3 bases; nucleotides outside the gene matches: 9. Germline lookup yields CDR1 WSHSY and CDR2 SAAADI. The CDR3 covers 15 residues. CDR3 in DNA: TGCGCCAGCAGATTGAGGGGACAGGCGAAAGAGACCCAGTACTTC. Its protein product is CASRLRGQAKETQYF.

This chain connects TRBV4-2 to TRBJ2-3, with 11 bases matching TRBD2. Germline assignment: CDR1 LGHNA and CDR2 YNFKEQ. This CDR3 comprises 17 residues. V was clipped by 4 bases and J by 1 base; unmatched bases: 7. The chain's CDR3 is CASSRETSGGRTDTQYF. In DNA form, the CDR3 reads TGTGCCAGCAGCCGAGAAACTAGCGGGGGCCGCACAGATACGCAGTATTTT.